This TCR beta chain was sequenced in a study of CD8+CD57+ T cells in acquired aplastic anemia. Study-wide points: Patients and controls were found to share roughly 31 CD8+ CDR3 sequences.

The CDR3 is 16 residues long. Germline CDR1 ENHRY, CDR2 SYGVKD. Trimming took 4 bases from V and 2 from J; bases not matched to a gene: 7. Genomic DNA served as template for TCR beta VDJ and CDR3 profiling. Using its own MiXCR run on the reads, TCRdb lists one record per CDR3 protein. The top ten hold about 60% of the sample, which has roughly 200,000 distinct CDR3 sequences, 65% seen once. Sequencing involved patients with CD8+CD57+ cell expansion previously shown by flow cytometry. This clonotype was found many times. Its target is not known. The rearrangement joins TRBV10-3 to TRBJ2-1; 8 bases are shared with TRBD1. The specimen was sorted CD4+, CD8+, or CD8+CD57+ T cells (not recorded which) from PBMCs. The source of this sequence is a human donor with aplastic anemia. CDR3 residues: CAISAPGGVAYNEQFF. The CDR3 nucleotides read TGTGCCATCAGTGCTCCAGGGGGCGTCGCCTACAATGAGCAGTTCTTC.